This TCR beta chain was found in a study of Graves' ophthalmopathy and Graves' hyperthyroidism (dated by TCRdb to the late 2010s). With respect to the entire study: Peripheral blood was collected at initial diagnosis, prior to any treatment. TCR beta repertoire signatures were used to distinguish Graves' ophthalmopathy from Graves' hyperthyroidism and to predict progression to ophthalmopathy. In total, 135 blood samples were TCR-sequenced: roughly 45 ophthalmopathy, under 80 hyperthyroidism and about 17 hyperthyroidism-to-ophthalmopathy patients. A discovery set of 100 patients (roughly 43 ophthalmopathy, 55 to 60 stable hyperthyroidism) was enrolled to explore V-J signatures distinguishing ophthalmopathy from hyperthyroidism. An independent validation cohort was composed of fewer than 20 hyperthyroidism patients and about 17 patients who later progressed from hyperthyroidism to ophthalmopathy. In a handful of hyperthyroidism patients, the T-cell repertoires found in thyroid tissue were compared with those found in blood. After sampling, hyperthyroidism patients received methimazole starting at 30 mg daily, and ophthalmopathy patients received high-dose intravenous methylprednisolone.

Hyperthyroidism was defined as stable when no progression to ophthalmopathy occurred within 18 months of follow-up. Hyperthyroidism patients were newly diagnosed, with disease duration under 2 months, and aged 18 to 65 years. Patients with other autoimmune diseases, uncontrolled infections, pregnancy or lactation were excluded from the study. Diagnosis relied on clinical symptoms, serum thyroxine, TRAb, thyroid ultrasound and orbital computed tomography. Ficoll-Paque density gradient centrifugation was used to isolate PBMCs from around 10 ml of fresh peripheral blood. Total RNA was extracted with Trizol reagent and quality-checked on an Agilent 2100 Bioanalyzer. TCR beta CDR3 regions were amplified from RNA transcripts for repertoire sequencing. A first-round RT-PCR used HTBI primers with the Qiagen OneStep RT-PCR kit, followed by a second-round multiplex PCR, size selection and purification. Libraries were sequenced paired-end with 100 bp reads on an Illumina HiSeq2000. In the authors' own workflow: SOAPnuke was used to process the reads, removing any read that contained adapters or uncalled bases, had a mean Phred below 15, or lacked an exact match to the constant primer or identifier. COPE v1.2.5 was used to merge high-quality paired reads. Each unique nucleotide sequence was treated as a clonotype, and MiTCR v1.1 was used to align the clonotypes to the IMGT TRB V, D and J references. Analysis was restricted to V-J combinations with a frequency above 0.0001, which covered approximately 99% of repertoires. For each V-J combination, a TCR clonal expansion and chaos score was defined as F50 clonal expansion divided by the chaos observed in the TCRdist matrix. Welch's t-statistics and random forest were used to reduce features to about a dozen V-J combinations, which were fed into a naive Bayes classifier. Thyroid-blood repertoire similarity was quantified with the Morisita-Horn index. Using fastp trimming at Q25 and MiXCR clonotype assembly, TCRdb reanalyzed the public sequencing data and kept in-frame beta chains. Rows with one shared CDR3 protein collapse into an entry with the most common genes and DNA. TCRdb's processing, not the study's, gives the V and J calls here. Counted in this sample were some 360,000 distinct CDR3 sequences; 15% to 20% of them appeared once. The ten top clones hold 2.4% of the sample.

What the authors observed across the whole study: No statistical method was used to predetermine the sample size, and group allocation was not hidden from the investigators. Most expanded thyroid clonotypes with frequency above 0.001 were also detected in blood, suggesting blood repertoires may reflect the thyroid immune response. Ophthalmopathy was separated from stable hyperthyroidism by the 13-signature model with just under 90% sensitivity and around 81% specificity in cross-validation and with 80%/75% in the test set. In validation, the model predicted ophthalmopathy progression with over 60% sensitivity and approximately 72% specificity; roughly 11 predicted patients were CT-confirmed with GO in a median of about 6.1 months.

Trimming takes 3 bases from V and 11 bases from J, and the germline ends sit 17 bases apart. Reading from cysteine to phenylalanine, the CDR3 counts 14 amino acids. Only the CDR3 part of the read is kept: 42 bases, read in frame from the first base. As encoded in the germline V gene, CDR1 is MGHDK while CDR2 is SYGVNS. This clonotype was seen many times. What antigen it recognizes has not been identified. Nothing much larger sits one base from this clone, and base qualities are not available. The TCR comes from an adult woman with stable Graves' hyperthyroidism. The source material was peripheral blood. The chain is assembled from TRBV25-1 and TRBJ1-5, with an unclear D gene assignment. The nucleotide sequence is TGTGCCAGCAGTGATCTTTATTCACCGTTCGCCCAGCATTTT. Its translation is CASSDLYSPFAQHF. This CDR3, with the reference TRBV25-1 and TRBJ1-5 proteins standing in past its ends, gives the full variable domain EADIYQTPRYLVIGTGKKITLECSQTMGHDKMYWYQQDPGMELHLIHYSYGVNSTEKGDLSSESTVSRIRTEHFPLTLESARPSHTSQYLCASSDLYSPFAQHFGDGTRLSIL.